This T cell receptor beta chain was captured by sequencing in a study of blood T cell repertoires in COVID-19. As for the study in general: Samples of COVID-19 (acute and convalescent) were obtained from the United States, Italy and Spain. T cells, B-cell-depleted T cells, or PBMCs provided the cDNA or gDNA that served as material.

Per the study methods: Amplification of reference gene primers provided the estimated nucleated cell counts. Profiling relied on immunoSEQ multiplex PCR, and the TCRdb table lists in-frame clones only, not all of them. V and J calls and clone size are given by that table; D and trimming were obtained from the DNA. The repertoire includes some 250,000 clones, 86% of them detected once, and approximately 13% sits in the top ten. The sample was peripheral blood. This clonotype originated in an elderly man with acute or convalescent COVID-19.

CDR3 sequence: CASSLTGTTTGELFF. The CDR3 DNA reads TGCGCCAGCAGTCTTACCGGGACTACAACCGGGGAGCTGTTTTTT. J is TRBJ2-2 and V is TRBV5-1; 7 positions agree with TRBD2. V lost 5 bases and J lost 5; bases outside the gene matches: 9. This CDR3 contains 15 residues. From germline, CDR1 is SGHRS and CDR2 YFSETQ.